These 13 T cell receptor beta chains were all obtained from the same sample, sequenced in a study of identical twins. MiXCR, applied by TCRdb to the 5' RACE reads, yields one record per CDR3 protein. The table lists roughly 700,000 distinct CDR3 sequences, approximately 9% of them singletons. The sample was also linked to a second study, of yellow fever vaccine responses in identical twins.

The sample was PBMCs. The receptors originated from a woman between 18 and 30 years old in good health.

The chain recombines TRBV5-1 with TRBJ2-7, with TRBD1 identical over 7 bases. V trimming: 4 bases; J trimming: 3 bases; junction bases outside the gene matches: 4. This CDR3 contains 13 residues. Germline CDR1 is SGHRS and CDR2 is YFSETQ. The CDR3 loop reads CASSMGQFYEQYF. The CDR3 DNA reads as TGCGCCAGCAGCATGGGACAGTTCTACGAGCAGTACTTC.

This clonotype was picked up a small number of times. This sequence joins TRBV29-1 and TRBJ2-6, with D tentatively TRBD1 (5 bases). This CDR3 has 16 amino acids. The germline CDR1 and CDR2 sequences are SQVTM and ANQGSEA. V dropped 4 bases and J dropped 4 bases, with 17 bases sitting between them. CDR3 amino acids: CSVVFRGRGGANVLTF. The CDR3 nucleotides are TGCAGCGTTGTATTTAGGGGAAGAGGCGGGGCCAACGTCCTGACTTTC.

The gene calls are TRBV29-1 and TRBJ2-7, with 14 bases that match TRBD2. Germline CDR1 is SQVTM and CDR2 is ANQGSEA. The V segment lost 4 bases and the J segment 0 bases; nucleotides outside the gene matches: 5. The CDR3 has 16 residues. The CDR3 DNA sequence: TGCAGCGTTGGCGGGACTAGCGGGGGAAACTCCTACGAGCAGTACTTC. Amino acids: CSVGGTSGGNSYEQYF.

The sample holds a few counts of this clonotype. The chain carries TRBV28 and TRBJ2-7; no firm D call. Trimming cost V 3 bases and J 5 bases, with 11 bases left between them. The CDR3 totals 13 residues. The germline V gene encodes CDR1 MDHEN and CDR2 SYDVKM. The CDR3 DNA is TGTGCCAGCAGTTTCATCGGCTACGACGAGCAGTACTTC. Translating gives CASSFIGYDEQYF.

CDR3 protein: CASTDRNEQFF. CDR3 DNA: TGTGCCAGCACTGATCGAAATGAGCAGTTCTTC. V is TRBV27 and J is TRBJ2-1, with D hard to call. V was pared by 7 bases and J by 7 bases, with 8 bases between. The length of the CDR3 is 11 residues. CDR1 MNHEY and CDR2 SMNVEV come from the germline V gene (reference sequence).

This clonotype came up a few times. V and J are TRBV14 and TRBJ2-3, with D unresolved. V was shortened by 1 base and J by 5 bases, with 16 bases between the two germline ends. Germline CDR1 SGHDN, CDR2 FVKESK. The CDR3 sequence is 16 residues long. In DNA, the CDR3 is TGTGCCAGCAGCCAAGCGCGAGGTGGTTCGGGAGATACGCAGTATTTT. It codes for CASSQARGGSGDTQYF.

This chain links TRBV4-1 with TRBJ2-7; TRBD1 matches 12 bases. V shed 4 bases and J 7 bases; nucleotides not matched to a gene: 11. CDR3 length: 16 residues. CDR1 and CDR2 from the germline V gene are MGHRA and YSYEKL. The CDR3 DNA reads as TGCGCCAGCAGCCCCTTCCTGGGACAGGGGGCTTATGAGCAGTACTTC. This encodes CASSPFLGQGAYEQYF.

This clonotype was counted only a few times. This sequence joins TRBV7-2 and TRBJ2-6, with D uncertain. The CDR3 totals 16 residues. In germline, CDR1 is SGHTA, CDR2 FQGNSA. V lost 2 bases and J lost 0, with 8 bases in between. CDR3 nucleotide sequence: TGTGCCAGCAGCTTATACGGTAGCTCTGGGGCCAACGTCCTGACTTTC. It is translated as CASSLYGSSGANVLTF.

This clonotype was picked up many times. Because it lacks the conserved phenylalanine or tryptophan at the end, this CDR3 is likely a read error. The DNA is omitted, as the CDR3 cannot be located on it reliably, and the CDR3 follows TCRdb's listing. This sequence joins TRBV6-5 and TRBJ2-7; TRBD1 was called by the table and not checked on the DNA. The CDR3 sequence runs 12 residues, both termini included. Germline V gene lookup returns CDR1 MNHEY and CDR2 SVGAGI. CDR3 region: CASSYPAVDGQG.

V and J are TRBV5-1 and TRBJ2-5; D not certain. Per germline, CDR1 SGHRS and CDR2 YFSETQ. Trimming pared 4 bases from V and 5 bases from J, leaving 9 bases between. The CDR3 covers 12 residues. DNA of the CDR3: TGCGCCAGCAGCCCATCCTCGGAGACCCAGTACTTC. Translation: CASSPSSETQYF.

In this sample, this clonotype turned up a few times. The chain carries TRBV19 and TRBJ1-4; D is uncertain. The CDR3 length is 13 residues. Germline V lookup: CDR1 LNHDA, CDR2 SQIVND (reference sequence). V lost 3 bases to trimming and J lost 8 bases, with 10 bases between them. CDR3 in DNA: TGTGCCAGTAGTATCCCCCGTCGAGAAAAACTGTTTTTT. It is translated as CASSIPRREKLFF. Full variable domain (remainder filled in from reference TRBV19 and TRBJ1-4): DGGITQSPKYLFRKEGQNVTLSCEQNLNHDAMYWYRQDPGQGLRLIYYSQIVNDFQKGDIAEGYSVSREKKESFPLTVTSAQKNPTAFYLCASSIPRREKLFFGSGTQLSVL.

The chain links TRBV29-1 to TRBJ2-5; the D gene could be TRBD1 or TRBD2 (6 bases each). In germline, CDR1 is SQVTM, CDR2 ANQGSEA. Trimming shortened V by 3 bases and J by 1 base, and 21 bases separated the two germline ends. CDR3 length equals 17 residues. The CDR3 nucleotides read TGCAGCGTTGATGGGGACCTGGGGGGCGAGGGCCAAGAGACCCAGTACTTC. Translated: CSVDGDLGGEGQETQYF. Based on the CDR3 plus reference TRBV29-1 and TRBJ2-5, the full variable domain is SAVISQKPSRDICQRGTSLTIQCQVDSQVTMMFWYRQQPGQSLTLIATANQGSEATYESGFVIDKFPISRPNLTFSTLTVSNMSPEDSSIYLCSVDGDLGGEGQETQYFGPGTRLLVL.

At least ten counts were recorded for this clonotype. This chain uses TRBV3-1 with TRBJ2-3, with D perhaps matching TRBD2 (6 bases). The V and J ends lost 11 bases and 4 bases respectively, with 22 bases between them. The length of the CDR3 is 15 residues. Germline-derived CDR1 and CDR2 are LGHDT and YNNKEL (reference sequence). This chain's CDR3 is CAGTRAGRRADTQYF. CDR3 sequence (DNA): TGTGCCGGCACCCGAGCGGGTCGACGGGCAGATACGCAGTATTTT.